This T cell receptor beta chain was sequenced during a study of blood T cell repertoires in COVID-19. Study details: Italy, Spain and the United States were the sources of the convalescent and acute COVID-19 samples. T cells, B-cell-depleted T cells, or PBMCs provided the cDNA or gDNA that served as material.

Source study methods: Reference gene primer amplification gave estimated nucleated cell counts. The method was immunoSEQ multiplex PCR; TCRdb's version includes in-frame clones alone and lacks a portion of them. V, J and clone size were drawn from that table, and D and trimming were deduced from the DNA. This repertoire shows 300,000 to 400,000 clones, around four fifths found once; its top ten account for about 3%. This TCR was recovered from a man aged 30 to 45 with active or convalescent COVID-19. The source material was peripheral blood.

This CDR3 is CAWSVGYRGRDGYTF. Written as DNA, the CDR3 is TGTGCCTGGAGTGTTGGGTACAGGGGGAGGGATGGCTACACCTTC. The rearrangement joins TRBV30 to TRBJ1-2; TRBD1 agrees at 8 bases. The CDR3 sequence is 15 residues long. From germline, CDR1 is GTSNPN and CDR2 SVGIG (reference sequence). The V and J ends lost 0 bases and 6 bases, in that order; junction bases with no gene match: 9.